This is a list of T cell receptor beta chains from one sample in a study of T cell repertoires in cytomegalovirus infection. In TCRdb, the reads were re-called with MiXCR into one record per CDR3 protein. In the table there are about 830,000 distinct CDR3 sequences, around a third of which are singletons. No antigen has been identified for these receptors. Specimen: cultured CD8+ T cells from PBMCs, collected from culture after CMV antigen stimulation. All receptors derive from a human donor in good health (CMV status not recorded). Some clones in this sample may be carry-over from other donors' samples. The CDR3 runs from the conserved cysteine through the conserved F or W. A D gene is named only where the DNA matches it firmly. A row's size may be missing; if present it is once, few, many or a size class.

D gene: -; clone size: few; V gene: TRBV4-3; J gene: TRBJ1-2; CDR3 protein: CASSQAGADYGYTF; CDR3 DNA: TGCGCCAGCAGCCAGGCCGGGGCCGACTATGGCTACACCTTC
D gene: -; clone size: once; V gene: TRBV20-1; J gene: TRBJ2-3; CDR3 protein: CSARKGVEGTDTQYF; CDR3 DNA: TGCAGTGCTAGAAAAGGGGTAGAGGGCACAGATACGCAGTATTTT
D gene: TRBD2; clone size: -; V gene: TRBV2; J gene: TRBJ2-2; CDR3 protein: CASRLGLAGGYTGELFF; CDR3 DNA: TGTGCCAGCAGACTCGGACTAGCGGGGGGGTACACCGGGGAGCTGTTTTTT
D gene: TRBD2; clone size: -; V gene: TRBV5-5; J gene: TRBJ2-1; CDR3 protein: CASSLWSGAYNEQFF; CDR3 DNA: TGTGCCAGCAGCTTGTGGAGCGGGGCTTACAATGAGCAGTTCTTC
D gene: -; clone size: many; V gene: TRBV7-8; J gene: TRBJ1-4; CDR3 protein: CASSLGTVREREKLFF; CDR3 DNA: TGTGCCAGCAGCTTAGGGACAGTGAGAGAACGGGAAAAACTGTTTTTT
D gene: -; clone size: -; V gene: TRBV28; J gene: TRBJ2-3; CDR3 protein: CASSLNPRGTDTQYF; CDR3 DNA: TGTGCCAGCAGTCTCAATCCTCGGGGCACAGATACGCAGTATTTT
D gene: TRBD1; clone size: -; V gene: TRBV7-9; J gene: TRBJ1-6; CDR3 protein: CASSLADRGPYNSPLHF; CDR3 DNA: TGTGCCAGCAGCTTAGCGGACAGGGGTCCCTATAATTCACCCCTCCACTTT
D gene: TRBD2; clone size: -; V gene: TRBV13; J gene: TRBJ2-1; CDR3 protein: CASSLVSGGASEQFF; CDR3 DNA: TGTGCCAGCAGCTTAGTTAGCGGGGGGGCCTCTGAGCAGTTCTTC
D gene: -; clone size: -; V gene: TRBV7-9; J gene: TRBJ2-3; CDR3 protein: CASSPRGGDTDTQYF; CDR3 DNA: TGTGCCAGCAGCCCCCGGGGAGGAGACACAGATACGCAGTATTTT
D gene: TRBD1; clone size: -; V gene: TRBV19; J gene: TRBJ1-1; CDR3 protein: CASSIDSRTGMNTEAFF; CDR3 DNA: TGTGCCAGTAGCATTGATTCAAGGACAGGGATGAACACTGAAGCTTTCTTT